The entry that follows covers one T cell receptor beta chain sequence. Its cognate antigen has yet to be identified. No base-level quality is on record; no much larger clone is a single base apart. Library preparation was by 5' RACE. Instrument used: Illumina HiSeq 2500. A second PCR of roughly 6 to 11 cycles was run with a J-beta primer mix and a sample-barcoded 5' primer. A unique molecular identifier was introduced onto each TCR beta cDNA molecule by a template-switch 5' adaptor carrying 12 random nucleotides. Each sample yielded at least 3 million CDR3-containing paired-end reads. The Mint cDNA synthesis kit, primed by a TRBC-specific oligonucleotide, was used to synthesize first-strand cDNA from all RNA. Following uracil-DNA glycosylase treatment, all cDNA underwent a first 18-cycle PCR with the universal primers M1SS and BC2_uni_R. As for the original processing: For normalization, 1 million high-quality reads, each with a distinct molecular identifier, were randomly selected from each sample. Instead of being binned into consensus sequences, reads that shared molecular identifiers were thrown out. MiTCR, set to a Q25 quality threshold and the strictest error-elimination algorithm, was used for CDR3 identification, clonotype clustering and error correction. A nonparametric unseen species model with Euler transformation was used to estimate a lower bound on total TCR beta diversity. The public reads were quality trimmed at Q25 with fastp and then assembled into clones with MiXCR by TCRdb, keeping productive beta chains. Rows with one shared CDR3 protein collapse into an entry with the most common genes and DNA. The V and J calls, along with clone size, are taken from TCRdb and not from the paper's own processing. The sample records about 1.8 million distinct CDR3 sequences, roughly 52% of which are singletons. Approximately 2% of the sample rests with the top ten.

Trimmed from V: 3 bases; trimmed from J: 3 bases; junction bases lacking a gene match: 2. Looking up the germline V gene yields CDR1 SNHLY and CDR2 FYNNEI. The CDR3 runs 15 residues from the cysteine to the phenylalanine. The sequence is cut down to CDR3 DNA, 45 bases in frame from base 1. The sample originates from a study of blood T cells in healthy people across ages (dated by TCRdb to the mid-2010s). About the full investigation: In model experiments, template switching captured roughly one uniquely barcoded TCR beta cDNA molecule for every two T cells. To track age-related changes in TCR beta repertoire diversity, the study relied on deep sequencing normalized with unique cDNA molecular identifiers. The donors were split into four age groups: young (average about 15 years), middle-aged (roughly 42), aged (about 56) and long-lived (approximately 89). To avoid experimental bias, donors of different ages were randomly spread across the sequencing lanes. The study analyzed two additional independent replicas of 1 million unique cDNA reads from the same blood draw for two donors, one aged 18 to 30 and one aged 80 or older. General conclusions and limits of the study: Compared with the aged group, the long-lived group had more naive CD4+ T cells, fewer expanded clones and increased TCR diversity, a pattern suggesting age selection. Observed TCR beta diversity per million T cells fell roughly linearly with age, and a significant reduction was already apparent by age roughly 40. Estimates of total diversity based on one million sequenced T cells were regarded as lower bounds and as underestimates. Conclusive comparison of naive and antigen-experienced compartments was prevented by the profiling of bulk unsorted PBMCs. Observed TCR beta diversity correlated strongly with the percentage of naive T cells measured by flow cytometry. The CMV infection status of donors was not known, potentially confounding age-related changes in expanded clonotypes.

The donors were a few dozen Caucasian individuals from Russia, aged about 6 to 100 years, who were systemically healthy. Each donor gave ten milliliters of peripheral blood, drawn into EDTA-treated Vacutainer tubes. Ficoll-Paque density-gradient centrifugation was used to isolate PBMCs, with at least 7 million per sample. Trizol reagent was used to extract total RNA from PBMCs, with at least 5.5 micrograms per sample. For every donor, flow cytometry on a PBMC aliquot measured the percentage of naive CD45RAhigh/CD27high T cells. The sequenced sample was blood. The V and J segments used are TRBV2 and TRBJ2-5, with 12 bases matching TRBD2. This sequence originates from a woman between 40 and 55 years old in good health. The CDR3 protein: CASSETSGGEETQYF. The DNA is as follows: TGTGCCAGCAGTGAGACTAGCGGGGGAGAAGAGACCCAGTACTTC.